Below are 14 T cell receptor beta chains sequenced from a single sample in a study of shared T cell receptors in the human thymus. Some clones are missing from TCRdb's copy, which holds only in-frame ones; the method was immunoSEQ multiplex PCR. Altogether more than 550,000 clones are present, approximately 85% being singletons, with the ten largest covering roughly 0.01%. This sample was shared with a second study, whose subject was human thymus T cells.

Sequences were obtained from thymocytes. These receptors were taken from a girl in the first two years of life with a congenital heart defect.

The V and J genes are TRBV5-6 and TRBJ2-3; 11 bases agree with TRBD2. This CDR3 contains 19 residues. Germline V gene sequence: CDR1 SGHDT, CDR2 YYEEEE. Trimming cost V 2 bases and J 2 bases; bases outside gene matches: 13. The CDR3 DNA sequence: TGTGCCAGCAGCTTACGGGAAACTAGCGGGGGCCGGGACACAGATACGCAGTATTTT. The encoded protein is CASSLRETSGGRDTDTQYF. The full variable domain, rest sourced from reference TRBV5-6 and TRBJ2-3, is DAGVTQSPTHLIKTRGQQVTLRCSPKSGHDTVSWYQQALGQGPQFIFQYYEEEERQRGNFPDRFSGHQFPNYSSELNVNALLLGDSALYLCASSLRETSGGRDTDTQYFGPGTRLTVL.

This clone was observed once. The V call is TRBV27, the J call TRBJ2-7, with 9 bases lining up with TRBD1. The CDR3 contains 14 residues. The germline V gene encodes CDR1 MNHEY and CDR2 SMNVEV (reference sequence). V gave up 6 bases and J gave up 4 bases; unmatched junction bases: 7. CDR3 sequence (DNA): TGTGCCAGCAGCCTAGGACAGGGGCAATACGAGCAGTACTTC. This translates into CASSLGQGQYEQYF.

The CDR3 loop is CASSLKYSPYEQYF. The CDR3 nucleotides are TGTGCCAGCAGTTTAAAGTACAGCCCCTACGAGCAGTACTTC. The V gene is TRBV28, the J gene TRBJ2-7; no firm D call. V was cut by 2 bases and J by 2 bases, with 10 bases left in between. From germline, CDR1 is MDHEN and CDR2 SYDVKM. CDR3 length: 14 residues.

The genes are TRBV5-1 and TRBJ1-2, with 7 bases aligning to TRBD1. V lost 4 bases and J lost 7; bases outside the gene matches: 4. The V gene's germline CDR1 is SGHRS and CDR2 YFSETQ. The CDR3 is 12 amino acids. The CDR3 DNA is TGCGCCAGCAGCCGGGACAGAAGTGGCTACACCTTC. As protein: CASSRDRSGYTF.

The chain uses TRBV4-2 and TRBJ2-7; 8 bases align to TRBD2. With V trimmed by 0 bases and J by 3 bases, 19 bases remained unmatched. The V gene's germline CDR1 is LGHNA and CDR2 YNFKEQ. The CDR3 covers 20 residues. This chain's CDR3 is CASSQDTGTSSGPFNYEQYF. DNA of the CDR3: TGTGCCAGCAGCCAAGACACCGGGACTAGTAGCGGGCCCTTTAACTACGAGCAGTACTTC.

This chain uses TRBV10-3 with TRBJ1-3, with a possible D match to TRBD1 (5 bases). CDR3 length equals 17 residues. CDR1 is ENHRY, CDR2 SYGVKD, per germline. The V gene lost 0 bases and the J gene lost 4 bases, with 16 bases spanning the gap. In DNA form, the CDR3 reads TGTGCCATCAGTGAGTCGACCGACAGACCCCTGGGAAACACCATATATTTT. Translating gives CAISESTDRPLGNTIYF.

As for this clone: One end of the junction is discordant with germline, which a read error may explain. The rearrangement joins TRBV15 to TRBJ2-1; TRBD1 aligns across 8 bases. The CDR3 sequence is 14 residues long. The germline gives CDR1 LNHNV, CDR2 YYDKDF (reference sequence). The CDR3 loop is CATSRVTGDLEKFF. The CDR3 nucleotides read TGTGCCACCAGCAGAGTGACAGGGGACCTTGAGAAGTTCTTC.

This sequence joins TRBV25-1 and TRBJ2-5; TRBD2 agrees at 11 bases. The CDR3 consists of 17 residues. Germline CDR1 reads MGHDK; CDR2 reads SYGVNS. With V trimmed by 1 base and J by 2 bases, 6 bases remained unmatched. The CDR3 is CASSESGGTSGQETQYF. The CDR3 region has the DNA TGTGCCAGCAGTGAATCTGGAGGGACTAGCGGACAAGAGACCCAGTACTTC.

The chain combines TRBV27 with TRBJ1-1; a weak D match, TRBD1 (6 bases). V lost 5 bases to trimming and J lost 3 bases, with 13 bases between them. Per germline, CDR1 MNHEY and CDR2 SMNVEV (reference sequence). The CDR3 consists of 14 residues. The CDR3 DNA reads TGTGCCAGCAGTAACCGGGACATGGACACTGAAGCTTTCTTT. Encoded protein: CASSNRDMDTEAFF.

The rearrangement uses TRBV15 and TRBJ1-2, with D perhaps matching TRBD1 (5 bases). The CDR3 runs to 18 residues. Trimming stripped 4 bases from V and 1 base from J, with 22 bases between. The germline V gene has CDR1 LNHNV and CDR2 YYDKDF (reference sequence). The DNA for the CDR3 is TGTGCCACCAGCAAAGAGAGGGCCCGGGGGGGGGTTAACTATGGCTACACCTTC. Its translation is CATSKERARGGVNYGYTF.

The CDR3 spells CASSSGLSQETQYF. The CDR3 DNA follows: TGTGCCAGCAGCTCCGGACTATCCCAAGAGACCCAGTACTTC. This chain links TRBV28 with TRBJ2-5, with TRBD2 as a possible D gene (6 bases). V lost 6 bases and J lost 1, with 12 bases in between. Germline CDR1 reads MDHEN; CDR2 reads SYDVKM. This CDR3 is 14 amino acids long.

The chain uses TRBV6-1 and TRBJ1-1, with a possible D match to TRBD1 (6 bases). Per the germline V gene, CDR1 is MNHNS and CDR2 is SASEGT. The CDR3 has 18 residues. Trimming pared 0 bases from V and 0 bases from J, leaving 17 bases between. The CDR3 region is CASSEAGGHGLLNTEAFF. CDR3 DNA sequence: TGTGCCAGCAGTGAAGCTGGGGGACACGGACTTTTGAACACTGAAGCTTTCTTT.

The rearrangement uses TRBV28 and TRBJ1-6, with 7 bases identical to TRBD1. The CDR3 contains 17 residues. The germline gives CDR1 MDHEN, CDR2 SYDVKM. V lost 6 bases, J lost 7 bases, and 15 bases stayed unmatched. CDR3 amino acids: CASSIGTDQGQNSPLHF. CDR3 in DNA: TGTGCCAGCAGCATCGGGACAGACCAAGGCCAGAATTCACCCCTCCACTTT.

This clone was observed once. The rearrangement uses TRBV29-1 and TRBJ2-7; 13 nucleotides match TRBD2. After removal of 4 bases from V and 3 bases from J, the junction contained 12 bases not matched to a gene. The CDR3 runs to 17 residues. Looked up from germline, CDR1 is SQVTM and CDR2 is ANQGSEA. CDR3 amino acids: CSVAPTSGGLRGYEQYF. CDR3 nucleotides: TGCAGCGTTGCCCCGACTAGCGGGGGGCTCAGGGGCTACGAGCAGTACTTC.